The 30 T cell receptor delta chains below come from one sample, sequenced in a study of Vγ9Vδ2 T cells in congenital toxoplasmosis. Template-switch reverse transcription used TRGC- and TRDC-specific primers together in a single tube. The TRGC primer was designed to target TRGC1 and TRGC2 alike. TCRdb re-called the reads via CATT. The sample has about 370 delta-chain clones, roughly 29% seen once; the top ten hold about 85%. The material sequenced was gamma-delta T cells from blood. Receptors originate from a child under 10 years old born to a mother with Toxoplasma gondii infection during pregnancy, either congenitally infected or uninfected (not recorded which).

As to this clone: This is likely an artifact of a read error, given a far larger clone one base away. The rearrangement links TRDV2 to TRDJ3; D is possibly TRDD3 (6 bases). Germline V CDR1 and CDR2: GEAIGNYY, EKD. The CDR3 totals 22 residues. Trimming left V 0 bases short and J 0 bases short, with 23 bases between. CDR3 in DNA: TGTGCCTGTGACACCTCCTGGTGCTGGGGACAAGACTGCTCCTGGGACACCCGACAGATGTTTTTC. It specifies CACDTSWCWGQDCSWDTRQMFF.

The table lists this clone with a count of one. TCRdb lists the protein of a much larger clone for this DNA, which differs at residue 12, so this is likely a read error; the protein given here is translated from the DNA itself. The chain is built from TRDV2 and TRDJ1; 7 bases agree with TRDD3. TCRdb lists no J gene, so it was determined here by aligning the DNA to germline. The CDR3 runs to 17 residues. CDR1 and CDR2 (germline): GEAIGNYY, EKD. Germline trimming cut 1 base from V and 6 bases from J; bases unmatched to any gene: 16. The CDR3 reads CACDTLGGGRTQNKLIF. CDR3 sequence (DNA): TGTGCCTGTGACACGCTAGGTGGGGGACGAACTCAAAATAAACTCATCTTT.

Points on this clone: This likely traces to a read error, being one base from a far larger clone. This chain connects TRDV1 to TRDJ1, with D tentatively TRDD2 or TRDD3 (6 bases each). In germline, CDR1 is TSWWSYY, CDR2 QGS. Trimming removed 7 bases from V and 0 bases from J, with 27 bases in between. The length of the CDR3 is 19 residues. The CDR3 DNA reads TGTGCTCTTGAGGACCCCTCCTACGCGTACTGGGCGGACACCGATAAACTCATCTTT. As protein: CALEDPSYAYWADTDKLIF.

This clone was observed a few times. This likely stems from a read error, as it lies one base from a far larger clone. The same CDR3 arises from other DNA sequences in this sample as well. The chain uses TRDV2 and TRDJ1; 13 bases fit TRDD3. Matching the DNA to germline supplied the J gene, which TCRdb does not give. The V gene's germline CDR1 is GEAIGNYY and CDR2 EKD. The CDR3 contains 21 residues. J was trimmed by 2 bases and V by 0 bases; bases with no gene match: 17. The CDR3 DNA follows: TGTGCCTGTGACACCGTCACTGGGGGATACGCAAGTGTAGAGTCTACCGATAAACTCATCTTT. Amino acids: CACDTVTGGYASVESTDKLIF.

Regarding this clone: Since a far larger clone is one base different, this is likely a read error. The same CDR3 also results from other DNA sequences found in this sample. The chain links TRDV2 to TRDJ1; weak D call: TRDD3 (6 bases). The J gene was missing in TCRdb and was found by matching the end of the DNA to germline. The germline V gene encodes CDR1 GEAIGNYY and CDR2 EKD. V lost 1 base to trimming and J lost 6 bases, with 23 bases between them. This CDR3 has 17 amino acids. For the CDR3, the DNA is TGTGCCTGTGACACGCTAGGCGGGGGACGAACTGAAAATAAACTCATCTTT. Protein product: CACDTLGGGRTENKLIF.

Points on this clone: A read error likely explains this, since a far larger clone differs by one base. The rearrangement uses TRDV1 and TRDJ1; D may correspond to TRDD2 or TRDD3 (6 bases each). CDR1 is TSWWSYY and CDR2 is QGS in the germline V gene. This CDR3 spans 19 amino acids. The CDR3 sequence: CAIGDPSYAYWADTDKLIF. The DNA of the CDR3 is TGTGCTATTGGGGACCCCTCCTACGCGTACTGGGCGGACACCGATAAACTCATCTTT.

This clone has a handful of counts. With a far larger clone one base away, a read error is the likely cause. The chain links TRDV1 to TRDJ1; no clear D gene. Germline CDR1 is TSWWSYY and CDR2 is QGS. CDR3 length equals 16 residues. Deletions cut 0 bases from V and 6 bases from J, with 17 bases between. CDR3: CALGELKSMGPYKLIF. The CDR3 DNA is TGTGCTCTTGGGGAACTGAAGTCAATGGGACCTTATAAACTCATCTTT.

About this clone: With only one base between it and a far larger clone, this is likely a read error. The sample has other DNA sequences that encode this CDR3 too. The genes are TRDV2 and TRDJ2, with TRDD3 matching over 9 bases. The CDR3 length is 14 residues. The germline gives CDR1 GEAIGNYY, CDR2 EKD. CDR3 nucleotides: TGTGCCTGTGACGCTGGGGGATTGACAGCTCAACTCTTCTTT. Its protein is CACDAGGLTAQLFF.

With respect to this clone: A far larger clone is only one base removed, so a read error is likely. This sequence joins TRDV2 and TRDJ2; 9 bases match TRDD3. The J gene was missing in TCRdb and was found by matching the end of the DNA to germline. The V gene's germline CDR1 is GEAIGNYY and CDR2 EKD. The CDR3 is 18 residues long. V dropped 3 bases and J dropped 12; count of bases not matched to a gene: 22. In DNA form, the CDR3 reads TGTGCCTGTGACCGAGCCGGTACTGGGGGAACTCACACCGATAAACTCTTCTTT. Its protein product is CACDRAGTGGTHTDKLFF.

Note on this clone: A far larger clone is one base from this, pointing to a likely read error. Other DNA sequences in the sample encode the same CDR3. There is no J gene call, but TRAV38-2/DV8 is given as the V gene; TRDD3, as called in the table, went unchecked against the DNA. Germline V gene sequence: CDR1 TSESDYY, CDR2 QEAYKQQN. This CDR3 contains 22 residues. CDR3 loop: CAYRSPLDMYWGYRGYTDKLIF. The CDR3 region has the DNA TGTGCTTATAGGAGTCCCCTAGATATGTACTGGGGATACCGAGGTTACACCGATAAACTCATCTTC.

This clone was observed a handful of times. A read error likely explains why the TCRdb protein, taken from a much larger clone, differs from this DNA's translation at residue 10; the protein shown is translated from the DNA. This chain joins TRDV2 and TRDJ2; 9 positions match TRDD3. This CDR3 region has 14 residues. The germline gives CDR1 GEAIGNYY, CDR2 EKD. The chain's CDR3 is CACDAGGLTVQLFF. The CDR3 DNA reads TGTGCCTGTGACGCTGGGGGATTGACAGTACAACTCTTCTTT.

This clone came up a few times. The protein TCRdb gives is from a much larger clone and does not agree with this DNA's translation at residue 4, likely a read error; the protein shown here comes from the DNA. The rearrangement uses TRDV2 and TRDJ1; 7 bases are a match to TRDD3. Germline V gene sequence: CDR1 GEAIGNYY, CDR2 EKD. V lost 5 bases to trimming and J lost 4 bases; unmatched junction nucleotides: 9. The CDR3 has 14 amino acids. CDR3 DNA: TGTGCCTGTGCCGGACTACTGGGGTTCGATAAACTCATCTTT. This translates into CACAGLLGFDKLIF.

This clone was seen more than once but under ten times. The TCRdb protein, from a much larger clone, departs from this DNA's translation at residue 6, likely by read error; the protein shown derives from the DNA. J is TRDJ2 and V is TRDV2; the D is unclear. This CDR3 contains 14 residues. Germline CDR1 GEAIGNYY, CDR2 EKD. Trimming stripped 3 bases from V and 2 bases from J, with 9 bases between. CDR3 sequence (DNA): TGTGCCTGTGACGCTGAGGGATTGACAGCACAACTCTTCTTT. Translation: CACDAEGLTAQLFF.

Turning to this clone: A far larger clone lies a single base away; this is likely a read error. The rearrangement joins TRDV1 to TRDJ1, with D possibly called TRDD2 or TRDD3 (6 bases each). The CDR3 is 19 residues long. In germline, CDR1 is TSWWSYY, CDR2 QGS. CDR3 sequence (DNA): TGTGCTCTTGGGGACCCCTCCTACGCGTACTGGGCGGACACCGTTAAACTCATCTTT. Protein sequence: CALGDPSYAYWADTVKLIF.

Regarding this clone: A read error likely explains why the TCRdb protein, taken from a much larger clone, differs from this DNA's translation at residue 5; the protein shown is translated from the DNA. The chain links TRDV2 to TRDJ1; 7 nucleotides agree with TRDD3. TCRdb offers no J gene call, so here the DNA was matched to germline to obtain one. The CDR3 has 17 residues. The trim removed 3 bases at V and 6 bases at J, leaving 18 bases unmatched. Germline loops: CDR1 GEAIGNYY, CDR2 EKD. CDR3 bases: TGTGCCTGTGACGCGCTAGGTGGGGGACGAACTGAAAATAAACTCATCTTT. Translated, it gives CACDALGGGRTENKLIF.

This clone has just a few counts. For this DNA, TCRdb reports the protein of a much larger clone, which diverges at residue 10, most likely from a read error; the protein presented here is translated directly from the DNA. J is TRDJ2 and V is TRDV2; 9 nucleotides agree with TRDD3. Since TCRdb gives no J gene, matching the DNA to germline was used here to assign it. The CDR3 is made up of 14 amino acids. Germline assignment: CDR1 GEAIGNYY and CDR2 EKD. The chain's CDR3 is CACDAGGLTTQLFF. CDR3 sequence (DNA): TGTGCCTGTGACGCTGGGGGATTGACAACACAACTCTTCTTT.

This clone has a handful of counts. It differs at one base from a far larger clone, so likely a read error. This chain uses TRDV1 with TRDJ1; weak D call: TRDD3 (5 bases). The CDR3 is 16 amino acids. Germline V gives CDR1 TSWWSYY, CDR2 QGS. Trimming pared 1 base from V and 6 bases from J, leaving 18 bases between. CDR3 nucleotides: TGTGCTCTTGGGGAACGGAAGTCAAGGGGACCTTATAAACTCATCTTT. As protein: CALGERKSRGPYKLIF.

This clone appeared a few times. A far larger clone is a single base away, which makes a read error likely. At the DNA level, this CDR3 is encoded by other sequences in the same sample as well. The rearrangement joins TRDV2 to TRDJ2; TRDD3 matches at 8 bases. Here the J gene was assigned by germline matching of the DNA, as TCRdb has none. This CDR3 has 14 amino acids. Germline lookup yields CDR1 GEAIGNYY and CDR2 EKD. The CDR3 here is CACDAGGLTAQLFF. The CDR3 region has the DNA TGTGCTTGTGACGCTGGGGGATTGACAGCACAACTCTTCTTT.

A word on this clone: The protein recorded in TCRdb matches a much larger clone and deviates from this DNA's translation at residue 9, suggesting a read error; the protein here is obtained by translating the DNA. The chain carries TRDV2 and TRDJ2; 9 bases align to TRDD3. TCRdb records no J gene; here it was assigned by comparing the DNA to germline. Germline V gene data show CDR1 as GEAIGNYY and CDR2 as EKD. This CDR3 has 14 amino acids. This CDR3 is CACDAGGLIAQLFF. In DNA, the CDR3 is TGTGCCTGTGACGCTGGGGGATTGATAGCACAACTCTTCTTT.

This clone was seen more than once but under ten times. A far larger clone is off by one base, so a read error is likely. This chain connects TRDV2 to TRDJ3; 7 bases map to TRDD3. The CDR3 is 22 residues long. V lost 0 bases, J lost 2 bases, and 18 bases stayed unmatched. In germline, CDR1 is GEAIGNYY, CDR2 EKD. The CDR3 reads CACDTSWYWGQDCAWDTRQMFF. The CDR3 coding sequence is TGTGCCTGTGACACCTCCTGGTACTGGGGACAAGACTGCGCCTGGGACACCCGACAGATGTTTTTC.

About this clone itself: This likely came from a read error, as a far larger clone is one base away. The J gene is TRDJ3, the V gene TRDV2; 7 nucleotides align to TRDD3. The J gene was missing in TCRdb and was found by matching the end of the DNA to germline. Germline values: CDR1 GEAIGNYY, CDR2 EKD. The CDR3 runs 22 residues. The DNA of the CDR3 is TGTGCCTGTGACACCTCCTGGTACTGGGGACAAGACTGCTCCCGGGACACCCGACAGATGTTTTTC. Translating gives CACDTSWYWGQDCSRDTRQMFF.

As to this clone: Given a far larger clone just one base away, this is likely a sequencing read error. V is TRDV2 and J is TRDJ1, with 7 nucleotides matching TRDD3. The J gene, not given by TCRdb, was assigned here from a germline match of the nucleotide sequence. CDR1 and CDR2 from the germline V gene are GEAIGNYY and EKD. CDR3 length: 17 residues. CDR3 coding DNA: TGTGCATGTGACACCGCTGGGGGGAGTCTCTACACCGATAAACTCATCTTT. Encoded protein: CACDTAGGSLYTDKLIF.

A few counts support this clone. This likely traces to a read error, being one base from a far larger clone. For the V gene the call is TRDV2; the J gene has no call; no DNA check was done on the table's D call, TRDD3. Germline lookup yields CDR1 GEAIGNYY and CDR2 EKD. CDR3 size: 17 residues. The CDR3 protein is CACDTLGGGRTENKRIF. CDR3 bases: TGTGCCTGTGACACGCTAGGTGGGGGACGAACTGAAAATAAACGCATCTTT.

Concerning this clone: Given a far larger clone just one base away, this is likely a sequencing read error. J is TRDJ1 and V is TRAV38-2/DV8, with 8 bases identical to TRDD3. J was trimmed by 0 bases and V by 2 bases; bases with no gene match: 24. The germline V gene has CDR1 TSESDYY and CDR2 QEAYKQQN. CDR3 length: 22 residues. The CDR3: CAYRSPLDKYWGYRGYTDKLIF. CDR3 DNA sequence: TGTGCTTATAGGAGTCCCCTAGATAAGTACTGGGGATACCGAGGTTACACCGATAAACTCATCTTT.

This clone was seen a few times. One base separates it from a far larger clone, so it is likely a read error. The sample has other DNA sequences that encode this CDR3 too. The chain couples TRDV2 to TRDJ2; 9 bases match TRDD3. The CDR3 totals 14 residues. CDR1 and CDR2 from the germline V gene are GEAIGNYY and EKD. This CDR3 reads CACDAGGLTAQLFF. DNA of the CDR3: TGTGCCTGTGACGCTGGGGGATTGACAGCCCAACTCTTCTTT.

For this clone: Since a far larger clone is one base different, this is likely a read error. This chain connects TRDV1 to TRDJ1, with D perhaps matching TRDD2 or TRDD3 (6 bases each). CDR1 is TSWWSYY, CDR2 QGS, per germline. The CDR3 has 19 residues. This chain's CDR3 is CALGDPSYAYWADTDKRIF. The CDR3 DNA reads TGTGCTCTTGGGGACCCCTCCTACGCGTACTGGGCGGACACCGATAAACGCATCTTT.

The chain combines TRDV1 with TRDJ2; D gene ambiguous. In the absence of a J gene in TCRdb, the DNA was matched to germline to assign it here. The CDR3 is 18 residues long. V was trimmed by 4 bases and J by 3 bases, leaving 21 bases between them. CDR1 TSWWSYY and CDR2 QGS come from the germline V gene. The CDR3 loop reads CALGGSETGGKLTAQLFF. In nucleotides, the CDR3 is TGTGCTCTTGGGGGCTCCGAAACAGGAGGAAAGCTGACAGCACAACTCTTCTTT.

This clone was seen a handful of times. The likely explanation is a read error, given a far larger clone one base away. The sample holds other DNA sequences that translate to the same CDR3. The rearrangement links TRDV2 to TRDJ2, with 8 bases lining up with TRDD3. The length of the CDR3 is 14 residues. V shed 7 bases, J shed 2 bases, and the junction held 5 bases outside the gene matches. Germline V gene data show CDR1 as GEAIGNYY and CDR2 as EKD. CDR3: CACDAGGLTAQLFF. The CDR3, as DNA: TGTGCCTGCGACGCTGGGGGATTGACAGCACAACTCTTCTTT.

This clone has only one observation. This likely came from a read error, as a far larger clone is one base away. Other DNA sequences in the same sample also yield this CDR3. The V and J genes are TRDV2 and TRDJ1; 8 bases are shared with TRDD3. The J gene comes from matching the DNA to germline here; TCRdb lacks it. With V trimmed by 0 bases and J by 2 bases, 22 bases remained unmatched. CDR3 length: 21 residues. CDR1 and CDR2 (germline): GEAIGNYY, EKD. The CDR3 DNA is TGTGCCTGTGACACCGTTACTGGGGGTTACGCAAGTGTAGAGTCTACCGATAAACTCATCTTT. Translated, it gives CACDTVTGGYASVESTDKLIF.

The assigned J gene is TRDJ1, but the V gene is uncalled. There are 12 residues in the CDR3. CDR3 residues: CASVESTDKLIF. The CDR3 nucleotides are TGCGCAAGTGTAGAGTCTACCGATAAACTCATCTTT.